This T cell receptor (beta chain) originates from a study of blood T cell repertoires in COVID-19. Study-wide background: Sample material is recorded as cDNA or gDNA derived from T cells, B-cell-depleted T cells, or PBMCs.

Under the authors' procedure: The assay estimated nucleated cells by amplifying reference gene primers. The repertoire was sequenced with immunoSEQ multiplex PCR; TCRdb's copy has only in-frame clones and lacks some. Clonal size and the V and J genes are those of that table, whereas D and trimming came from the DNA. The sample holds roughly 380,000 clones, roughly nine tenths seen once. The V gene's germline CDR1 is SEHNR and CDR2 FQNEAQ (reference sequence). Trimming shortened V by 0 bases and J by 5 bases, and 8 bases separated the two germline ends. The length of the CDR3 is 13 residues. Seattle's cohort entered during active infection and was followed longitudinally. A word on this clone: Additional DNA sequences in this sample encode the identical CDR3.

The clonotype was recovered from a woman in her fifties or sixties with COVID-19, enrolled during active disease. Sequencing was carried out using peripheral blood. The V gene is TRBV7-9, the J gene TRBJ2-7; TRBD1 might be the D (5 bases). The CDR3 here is CASSLATVDEQYF. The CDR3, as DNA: TGTGCCAGCAGCTTAGCGACAGTGGACGAGCAGTACTTC.